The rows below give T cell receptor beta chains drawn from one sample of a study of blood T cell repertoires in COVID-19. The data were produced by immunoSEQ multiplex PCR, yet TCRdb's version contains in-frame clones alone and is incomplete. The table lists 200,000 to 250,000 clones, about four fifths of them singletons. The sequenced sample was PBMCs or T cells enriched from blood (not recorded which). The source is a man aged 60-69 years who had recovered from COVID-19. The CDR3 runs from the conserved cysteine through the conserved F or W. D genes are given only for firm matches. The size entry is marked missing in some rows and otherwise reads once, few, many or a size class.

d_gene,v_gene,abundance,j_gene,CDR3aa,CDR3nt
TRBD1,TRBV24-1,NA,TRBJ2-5,CATSESGTGVETQYF,TGTGCCACCAGTGAGTCTGGGACAGGGGTCGAGACCCAGTACTTC
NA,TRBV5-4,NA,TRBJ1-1,CASSFDSYTNTEAFF,TGTGCCAGCAGCTTTGACAGCTACACCAACACTGAAGCTTTCTTT
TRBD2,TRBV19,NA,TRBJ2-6,CASSGVNSGANVLTF,TGTGCCAGCAGCGGGGTGAACTCTGGGGCCAACGTCCTGACTTTC
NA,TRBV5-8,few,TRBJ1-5,CASSFEGARGYSNQPQHF,TGTGCCAGCAGCTTCGAGGGAGCGCGGGGTTATAGCAATCAGCCCCAGCATTTT
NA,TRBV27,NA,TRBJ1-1,CASSLSWRAEAFF,TGTGCCAGCAGTTTATCTTGGAGGGCTGAAGCTTTCTTT
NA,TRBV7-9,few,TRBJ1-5,CASSPTGSNQPQHF,TGTGCCAGCAGCCCCACAGGGAGTAATCAGCCCCAGCATTTT
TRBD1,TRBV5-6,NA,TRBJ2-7,CASSVFTGGAGYEQYF,TGTGCCAGCAGCGTATTCACAGGGGGCGCGGGGTACGAGCAGTACTTC
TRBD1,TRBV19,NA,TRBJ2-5,CASSIGLGQGDEETQYF,TGTGCCAGTAGTATAGGGTTAGGACAGGGGGATGAAGAGACCCAGTACTTC
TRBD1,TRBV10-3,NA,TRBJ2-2,CASGTGVKDTGELFF,TGTGCCTCCGGGACAGGGGTAAAGGACACCGGGGAGCTGTTTTTT
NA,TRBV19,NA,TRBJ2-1,CASSTARRGNEQFF,TGTGCCAGTAGTACCGCCCGTAGAGGGAATGAGCAGTTCTTC
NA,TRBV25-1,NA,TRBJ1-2,CASRQDNYGYTF,TGTGCCAGCAGGCAGGATAACTATGGCTACACCTTC
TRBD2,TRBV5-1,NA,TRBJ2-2,CASSSLAGGLTGELFF,TGCGCCAGCAGCTCCCTAGCGGGGGGATTAACCGGGGAGCTGTTTTTT
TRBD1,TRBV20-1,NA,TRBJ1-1,CSASRATGKKNTEAFF,TGCAGTGCCAGTAGAGCGACAGGGAAAAAGAACACTGAAGCTTTCTTT